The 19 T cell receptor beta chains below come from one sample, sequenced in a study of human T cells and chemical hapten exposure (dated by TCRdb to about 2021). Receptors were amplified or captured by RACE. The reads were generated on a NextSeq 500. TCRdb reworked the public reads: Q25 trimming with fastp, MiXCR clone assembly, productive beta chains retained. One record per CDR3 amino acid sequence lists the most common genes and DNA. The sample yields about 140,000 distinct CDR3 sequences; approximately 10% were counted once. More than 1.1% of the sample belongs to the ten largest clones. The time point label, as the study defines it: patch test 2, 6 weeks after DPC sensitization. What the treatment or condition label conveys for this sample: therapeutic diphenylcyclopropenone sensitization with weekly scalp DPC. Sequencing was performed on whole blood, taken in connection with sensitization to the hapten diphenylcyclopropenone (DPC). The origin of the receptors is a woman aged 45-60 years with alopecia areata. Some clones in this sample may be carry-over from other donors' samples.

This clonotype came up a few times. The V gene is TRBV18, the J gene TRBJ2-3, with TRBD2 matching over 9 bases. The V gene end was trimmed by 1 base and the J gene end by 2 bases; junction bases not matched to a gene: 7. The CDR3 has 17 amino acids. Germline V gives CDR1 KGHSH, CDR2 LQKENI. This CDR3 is CASSPLRVAGDTDTQYF. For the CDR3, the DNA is TGTGCCAGCTCACCACTGAGAGTAGCGGGAGACACAGATACGCAGTATTTT.

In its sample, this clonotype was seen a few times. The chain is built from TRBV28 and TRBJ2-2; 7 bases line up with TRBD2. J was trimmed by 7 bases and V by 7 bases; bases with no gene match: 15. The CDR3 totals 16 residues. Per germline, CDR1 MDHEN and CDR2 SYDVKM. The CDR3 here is CASKPPAREKGGELFF. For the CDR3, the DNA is TGTGCCAGCAAACCCCCCGCGCGGGAGAAGGGCGGGGAGCTGTTTTTT.

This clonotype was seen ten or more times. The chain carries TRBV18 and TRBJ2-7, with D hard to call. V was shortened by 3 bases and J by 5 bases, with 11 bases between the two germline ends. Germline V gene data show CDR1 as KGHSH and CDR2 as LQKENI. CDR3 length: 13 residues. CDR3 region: CASSPNLYDEQYF. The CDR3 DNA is TGTGCCAGCTCACCCAACCTATACGACGAGCAGTACTTC.

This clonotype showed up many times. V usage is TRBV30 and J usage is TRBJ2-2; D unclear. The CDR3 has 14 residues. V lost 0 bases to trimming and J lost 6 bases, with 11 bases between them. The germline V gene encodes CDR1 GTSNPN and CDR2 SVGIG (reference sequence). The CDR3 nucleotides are TGTGCCTGGAGTGTACTTCGTGTCGCCGGGGAGCTGTTTTTT. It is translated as CAWSVLRVAGELFF.

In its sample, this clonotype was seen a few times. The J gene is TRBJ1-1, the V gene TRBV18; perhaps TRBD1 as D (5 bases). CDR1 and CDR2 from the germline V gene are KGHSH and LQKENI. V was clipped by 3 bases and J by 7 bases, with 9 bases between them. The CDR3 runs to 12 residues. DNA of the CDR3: TGTGCCAGCTCACCGTTTAGGGGTGAAGCTTTCTTT. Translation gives CASSPFRGEAFF.

DNA for the CDR3: TGTGCCACCAGTGATCCCACGGACAGGGGAGGAGAGACCCAGTACTTC. Amino acid sequence: CATSDPTDRGGETQYF. The chain is built from TRBV24-1 and TRBJ2-5; 9 bases are a match to TRBD1. With V trimmed by 3 bases and J by 4 bases, 8 bases remained unmatched. The CDR3 has 16 residues. CDR1 is KGHDR, CDR2 SFDVKD, per germline.

In DNA, the CDR3 is TGTGCCAGCAGTTTAAGCATAAACACCATATATTTT. It yields the protein CASSLSINTIYF. J is TRBJ1-3 and V is TRBV2, with D unclear. Germline assignment: CDR1 SNHLY and CDR2 FYNNEI. Trimming left V 5 bases short and J 6 bases short, with 8 bases between. The CDR3 has 12 amino acids.

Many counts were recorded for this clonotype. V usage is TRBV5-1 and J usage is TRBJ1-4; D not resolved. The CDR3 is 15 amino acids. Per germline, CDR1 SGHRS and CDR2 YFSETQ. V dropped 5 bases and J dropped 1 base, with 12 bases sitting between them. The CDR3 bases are TGCGCCAGCAGACGGCCGGAAGGAACTAATGAAAAACTGTTTTTT. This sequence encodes CASRRPEGTNEKLFF.

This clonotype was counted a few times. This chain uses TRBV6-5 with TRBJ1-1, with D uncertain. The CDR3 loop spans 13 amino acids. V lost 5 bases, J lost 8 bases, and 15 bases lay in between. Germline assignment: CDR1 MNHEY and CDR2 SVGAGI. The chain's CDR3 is CASSPTSTGEAFF. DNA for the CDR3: TGTGCCAGCAGTCCCACCTCTACGGGAGAAGCTTTCTTT.

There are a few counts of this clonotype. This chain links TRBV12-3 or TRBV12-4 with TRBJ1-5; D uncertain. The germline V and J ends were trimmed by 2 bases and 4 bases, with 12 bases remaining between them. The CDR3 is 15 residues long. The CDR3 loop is CASSLLFGPNQPQHF. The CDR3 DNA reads TGTGCCAGCAGTTTATTGTTCGGTCCTAATCAGCCCCAGCATTTT.

The CDR3 region has the DNA TGTGCCAGCAGTTTTACCAGGGGCCGAAATAGCAATCAGCCCCAGCATTTT. It codes for CASSFTRGRNSNQPQHF. The genes are TRBV28 and TRBJ1-5, with a possible D match to TRBD1 (6 bases). Germline V gene sequence: CDR1 MDHEN, CDR2 SYDVKM. This CDR3 is built from 17 residues. The V end was cut by 3 bases, the J end by 0 bases, with 15 bases between.

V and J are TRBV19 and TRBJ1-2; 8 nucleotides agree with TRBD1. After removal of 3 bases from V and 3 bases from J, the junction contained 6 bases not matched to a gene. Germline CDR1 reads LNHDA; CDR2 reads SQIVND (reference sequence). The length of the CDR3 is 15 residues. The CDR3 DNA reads TGTGCCAGTAGTATCGGACAGGGAATCTACTATGGCTACACCTTC. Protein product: CASSIGQGIYYGYTF.

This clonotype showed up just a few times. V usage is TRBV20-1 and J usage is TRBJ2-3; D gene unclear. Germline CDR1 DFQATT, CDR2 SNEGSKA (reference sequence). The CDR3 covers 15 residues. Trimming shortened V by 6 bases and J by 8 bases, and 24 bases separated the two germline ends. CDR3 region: CSADIAGKGLGTQYF. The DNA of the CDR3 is TGCAGTGCAGATATAGCTGGAAAAGGGCTAGGTACGCAGTATTTT.

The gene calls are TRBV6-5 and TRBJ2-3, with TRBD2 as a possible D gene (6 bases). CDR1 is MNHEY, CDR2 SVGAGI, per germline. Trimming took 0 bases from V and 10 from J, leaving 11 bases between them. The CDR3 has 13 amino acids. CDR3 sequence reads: CASSYSVTRAQYF. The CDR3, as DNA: TGTGCCAGCAGTTACTCGGTGACTAGGGCGCAGTATTTT.

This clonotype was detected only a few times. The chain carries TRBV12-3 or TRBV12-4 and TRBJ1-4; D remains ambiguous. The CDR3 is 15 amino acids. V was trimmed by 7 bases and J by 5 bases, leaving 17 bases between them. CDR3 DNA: TGTGCCAGCACCCCCCAGATCGGGGTGAATGAAAAACTGTTTTTT. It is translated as CASTPQIGVNEKLFF.

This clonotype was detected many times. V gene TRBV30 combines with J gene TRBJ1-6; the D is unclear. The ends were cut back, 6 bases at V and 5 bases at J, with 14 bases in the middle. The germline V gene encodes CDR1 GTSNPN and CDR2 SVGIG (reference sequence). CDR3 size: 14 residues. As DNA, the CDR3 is TGTGCCTGCCCCCGGGCAGGCAATAATTCACCCCTCCACTTT. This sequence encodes CACPRAGNNSPLHF.

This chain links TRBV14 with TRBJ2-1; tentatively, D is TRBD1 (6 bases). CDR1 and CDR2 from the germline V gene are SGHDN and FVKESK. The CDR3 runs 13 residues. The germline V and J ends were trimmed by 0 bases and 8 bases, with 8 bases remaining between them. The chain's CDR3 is CASSQDRGHEQFF. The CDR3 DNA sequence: TGTGCCAGCAGCCAAGACAGGGGCCATGAGCAGTTCTTC.

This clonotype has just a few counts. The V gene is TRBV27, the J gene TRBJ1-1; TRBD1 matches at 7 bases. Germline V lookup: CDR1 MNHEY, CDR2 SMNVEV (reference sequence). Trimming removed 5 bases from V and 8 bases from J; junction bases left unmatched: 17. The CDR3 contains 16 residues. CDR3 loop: CASSPRRGGGGAEAFF. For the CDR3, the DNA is TGTGCCAGCAGTCCCCGCAGGGGGGGTGGAGGCGCCGAAGCTTTCTTT.

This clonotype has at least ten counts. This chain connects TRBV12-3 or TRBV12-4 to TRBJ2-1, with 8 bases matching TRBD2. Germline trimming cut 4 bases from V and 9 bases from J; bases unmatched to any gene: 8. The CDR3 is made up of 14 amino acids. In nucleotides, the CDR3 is TGTGCCAGCAGTTCCCTAGCGGGCCCCAGTGAGCAGTTCTTC. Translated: CASSSLAGPSEQFF.